This entry lists 12 T cell receptor beta chains sequenced from one sample in a study of beta chain features in type 1 diabetes. The entirety of the isolated RNA underwent reverse transcription, so expressed TCRB transcripts were sequenced. TCRdb's copy holds only in-frame clones and misses some; the assay was immunoSEQ multiplex PCR. In the table there are about 620,000 clones, 15% to 18% of which are singletons. Sequenced: naive CD4+ T cells from blood. These receptors all stem from a man between 18 and 35 years old in good health.

This chain connects TRBV5-1 to TRBJ1-6, with 8 bases fitting TRBD1. There are 16 residues in the CDR3. The J segment lost 7 bases and the V segment lost 0 bases, leaving 6 bases of the junction unmatched. The germline V gene encodes CDR1 SGHRS and CDR2 YFSETQ. In DNA, the CDR3 is TGCGCCAGCAGCTTGGGGTGGACAGGGAAAAATTCACCCCTCCACTTT. Its translation is CASSLGWTGKNSPLHF.

The rearrangement joins TRBV7-2 to TRBJ2-1, with D perhaps TRBD1 (7 bases). The CDR3 extends over 15 amino acids. Trimming left V 5 bases short and J 2 bases short, with 13 bases between. Germline CDR1 and CDR2: SGHTA and FQGNSA. Here the CDR3 reads CASSAGQNPYNEQFF. The DNA of the CDR3 is TGTGCCAGCAGCGCGGGACAGAACCCCTACAATGAGCAGTTCTTC.

This clone was counted between two and nine times. The same CDR3 can be traced to other DNA sequences in this sample. V gene TRBV6-6 combines with J gene TRBJ2-7; 10 bases align to TRBD2. Per germline, CDR1 MNHNY and CDR2 SVGAGI (reference sequence). Trimming at V came to 6 bases and at J to 2 bases, leaving 4 bases not matched to a gene. This CDR3 is 14 amino acids long. The DNA for the CDR3 is TGTGCCAGCAGCCGGACTAGCGGCACCTACGAGCAGTACTTC. It specifies CASSRTSGTYEQYF.

V gene TRBV7-3 combines with J gene TRBJ1-2; 10 bases fit TRBD1. The CDR3 has 15 amino acids. After removal of 3 bases from V and 4 bases from J, the junction contained 5 bases not matched to a gene. Germline CDR1 and CDR2: SGHTA and FQGTGA. CDR3 amino acids: CASSLTRQGAYGYTF. The CDR3 nucleotides are TGTGCCAGCAGCTTGACTAGACAGGGGGCCTATGGCTACACCTTC.

This clone turned up a few times. The chain recombines TRBV18 with TRBJ2-7, with 8 positions matching TRBD2. Germline lookup yields CDR1 KGHSH and CDR2 LQKENI. Trimming at V came to 6 bases and at J to 1 base, leaving 8 bases not matched to a gene. CDR3 size: 15 residues. This CDR3 reads CASSPGLGASYEQYF. The CDR3 DNA reads as TGTGCCAGCTCCCCGGGACTAGGGGCTTCCTACGAGCAGTACTTC.

The rearrangement uses TRBV28 and TRBJ2-5, with D uncertain. Germline CDR1 reads MDHEN; CDR2 reads SYDVKM. This CDR3 has 12 amino acids. V lost 8 bases and J 4 bases, leaving 11 bases between the germline ends. CDR3 sequence reads: CASETTGETQYF. CDR3 nucleotide sequence: TGTGCCAGCGAAACGACCGGAGAGACCCAGTACTTC.

This clone turned up a few times. The chain links TRBV15 to TRBJ1-1; weak D call: TRBD1 (5 bases). The CDR3 extends over 14 amino acids. V was cut by 3 bases and J by 4 bases, with 12 bases left in between. The germline V gene encodes CDR1 LNHNV and CDR2 YYDKDF (reference sequence). CDR3 DNA: TGTGCCACCAGCAGCTCCCAGGGTGCCACTGAAGCTTTCTTT. Translating gives CATSSSQGATEAFF. The full variable domain, with the rest looked up from reference TRBV15 and TRBJ1-1, is DAMVIQNPRYQVTQFGKPVTLSCSQTLNHNVMYWYQQKSSQAPKLLFHYYDKDFNNEADTPDNFQSRRPNTSFCFLDIRSPGLGDTAMYLCATSSSQGATEAFFGQGTRLTVV.

This clone was seen only once. The chain links TRBV4-2 to TRBJ1-2; D is undetermined. Germline V lookup: CDR1 LGHNA, CDR2 YNFKEQ. The CDR3 runs to 15 residues. V was clipped by 1 base and J by 4 bases, with 13 bases between them. The CDR3, as DNA: TGTGCCAGCAGCCAAGGCGGAGCGGGCGGCTATGGCTACACCTTC. As protein: CASSQGGAGGYGYTF.

This clone was seen more than once but under ten times. The rearrangement links TRBV7-3 to TRBJ2-5; D is possibly TRBD2 (6 bases). There are 13 residues in the CDR3. V was trimmed by 5 bases and J by 7 bases, leaving 14 bases between them. Germline CDR1 reads SGHTA; CDR2 reads FQGTGA. The CDR3 loop is CASSSRAGVTQYF. CDR3 DNA sequence: TGTGCCAGCAGCAGTAGAGCGGGTGTGACCCAGTACTTC.

This clone was counted between two and nine times. The chain has TRBV25-1 and TRBJ1-1, with a weak D call TRBD1 (5 bases). The CDR3 is made up of 13 amino acids. The V end was cut by 1 base, the J end by 11 bases, with 14 bases between. The germline CDR1 and CDR2 sequences are MGHDK and SYGVNS. CDR3 loop: CASSELGDFRAFF. CDR3 DNA sequence: TGTGCCAGCAGTGAATTGGGGGACTTCAGGGCTTTCTTT.

This clone was counted between two and nine times. For the CDR3, the DNA is TGCAGTGCCATTCCGCGGTACGAGCAGTACTTC. Protein product: CSAIPRYEQYF. V and J are TRBV20-1 and TRBJ2-7; D is unresolved. From germline, CDR1 is DFQATT and CDR2 SNEGSKA (reference sequence). Trimming removed 6 bases from V and 4 bases from J, with 10 bases in between. The CDR3 is made up of 11 amino acids.

This clone was observed a handful of times. The chain uses TRBV9 and TRBJ2-1; 9 bases align to TRBD1. Germline CDR1 SGDLS, CDR2 YYNGEE. The CDR3 is 14 residues long. Trimming at V came to 1 base and at J to 7 bases, leaving 3 bases not matched to a gene. The CDR3 loop reads CASSVTGGWNEQFF. CDR3 DNA: TGTGCCAGCAGCGTAACAGGGGGCTGGAATGAGCAGTTCTTC.